Listed here are 2 T cell receptor beta chains from one sample, sequenced in a study of preoperative IRX-2 immunotherapy in early breast cancer. Sample treatment: preoperative locoregional IRX-2 cytokine immunotherapy. Profiled with immunoSEQ multiplex PCR; TCRdb holds only in-frame clones, not every one. Of over 35,000 clones detected, just under 95% appear once; the ten largest clones hold 1.6%. The sample here was tumor tissue, taken after IRX-2 immunotherapy. All receptors derive from a human donor with breast cancer.

The J gene is TRBJ2-5, the V gene TRBV12-5; no firm D call. The V end was cut by 0 bases, the J end by 3 bases, with 11 bases between. CDR1 LGHNT and CDR2 FRNRAP come from the germline V gene. There are 15 residues in the CDR3. The CDR3 DNA reads as TGTGCTAGTGGTTTGGTTGCTGAAGGAAAAGAGACCCAGTACTTC. As protein: CASGLVAEGKETQYF.

The rearrangement joins TRBV28 to TRBJ1-5; 10 bases agree with TRBD1. The V segment lost 1 base and the J segment 6 bases; nucleotides outside the gene matches: 6. The CDR3 runs to 16 residues. Germline lookup yields CDR1 MDHEN and CDR2 SYDVKM. The CDR3: CASSLLGQGIVQPQHF. The CDR3 nucleotides are TGTGCCAGCAGTTTATTGGGACAGGGGATAGTTCAGCCCCAGCATTTT.